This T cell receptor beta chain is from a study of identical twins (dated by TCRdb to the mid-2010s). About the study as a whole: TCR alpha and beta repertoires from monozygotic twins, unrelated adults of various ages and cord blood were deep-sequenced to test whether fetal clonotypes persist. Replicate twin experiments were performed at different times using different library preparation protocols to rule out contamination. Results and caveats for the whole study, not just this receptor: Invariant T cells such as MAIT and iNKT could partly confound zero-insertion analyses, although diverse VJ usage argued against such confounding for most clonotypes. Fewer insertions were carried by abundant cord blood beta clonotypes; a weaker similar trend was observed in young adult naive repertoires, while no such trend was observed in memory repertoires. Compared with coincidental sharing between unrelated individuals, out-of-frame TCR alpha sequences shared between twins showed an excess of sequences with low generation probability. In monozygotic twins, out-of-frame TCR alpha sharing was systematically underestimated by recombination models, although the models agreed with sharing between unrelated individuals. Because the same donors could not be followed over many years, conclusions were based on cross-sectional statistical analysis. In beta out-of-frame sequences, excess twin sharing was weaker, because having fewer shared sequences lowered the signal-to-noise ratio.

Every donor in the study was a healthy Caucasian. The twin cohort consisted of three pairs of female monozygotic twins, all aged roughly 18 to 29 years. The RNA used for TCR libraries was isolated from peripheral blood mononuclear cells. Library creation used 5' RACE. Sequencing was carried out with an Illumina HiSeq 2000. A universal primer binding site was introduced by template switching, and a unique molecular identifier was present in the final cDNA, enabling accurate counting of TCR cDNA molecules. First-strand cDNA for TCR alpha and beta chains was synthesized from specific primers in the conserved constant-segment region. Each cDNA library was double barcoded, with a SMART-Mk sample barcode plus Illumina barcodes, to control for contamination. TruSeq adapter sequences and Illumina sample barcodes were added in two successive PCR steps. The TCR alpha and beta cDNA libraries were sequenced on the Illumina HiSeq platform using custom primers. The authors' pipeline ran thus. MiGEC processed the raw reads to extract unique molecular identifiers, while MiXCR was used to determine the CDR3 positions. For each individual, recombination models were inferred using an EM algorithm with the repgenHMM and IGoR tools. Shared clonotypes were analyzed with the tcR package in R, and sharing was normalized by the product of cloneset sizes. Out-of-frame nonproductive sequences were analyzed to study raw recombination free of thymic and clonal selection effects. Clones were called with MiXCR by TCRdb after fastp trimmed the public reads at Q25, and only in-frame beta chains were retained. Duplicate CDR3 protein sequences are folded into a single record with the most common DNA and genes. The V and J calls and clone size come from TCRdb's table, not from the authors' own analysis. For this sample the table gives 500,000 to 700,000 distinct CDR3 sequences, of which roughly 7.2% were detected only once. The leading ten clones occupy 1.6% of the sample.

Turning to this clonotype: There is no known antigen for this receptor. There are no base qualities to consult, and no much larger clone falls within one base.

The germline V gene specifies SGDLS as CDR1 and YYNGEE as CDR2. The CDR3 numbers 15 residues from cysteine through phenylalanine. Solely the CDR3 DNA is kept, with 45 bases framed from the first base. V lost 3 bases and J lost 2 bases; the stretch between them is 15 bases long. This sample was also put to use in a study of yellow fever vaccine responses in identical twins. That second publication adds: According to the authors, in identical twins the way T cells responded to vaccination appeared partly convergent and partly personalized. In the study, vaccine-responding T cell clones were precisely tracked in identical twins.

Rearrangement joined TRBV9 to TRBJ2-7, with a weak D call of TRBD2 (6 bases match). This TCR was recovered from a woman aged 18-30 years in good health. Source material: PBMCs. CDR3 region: CASSAGETPPYEQYF. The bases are TGTGCCAGCAGCGCGGGGGAGACCCCGCCCTACGAGCAGTACTTC. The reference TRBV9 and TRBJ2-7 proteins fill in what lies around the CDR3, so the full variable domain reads DSGVTQTPKHLITATGQRVTLRCSPRSGDLSVYWYQQSLDQGLQFLIQYYNGEERAKGNILERFSAQQFPDLHSELNLSSLELGDSALYFCASSAGETPPYEQYFGPGTRLTVT.